This T cell receptor beta chain is drawn from a study of T-cell reconstitution after alpha-beta-depleted transplantation in children. V was cut by 2 bases and J by 1 base, with 8 bases left in between. From germline, CDR1 is SGHTA and CDR2 FQGNSA. The CDR3 has 14 residues. About this clonotype itself: The target antigen is unknown.

Findings and caveats of the study: It was newly produced T cells that mostly accounted for T-cell counts and diversity one year after transplant. Reported findings indicate that, about two months after transplant, alpha-beta T cells came from several hundred expanded clones, which were derived from non-depleted graft cells.

Using unique molecular identifiers, the investigators prepared the TCRbeta library. MiXCR was run by TCRdb on the PCR reads, yielding one entry per CDR3 protein. Among about 640,000 distinct CDR3 sequences listed, 10% to 15% were seen once. This TCR was recovered from a male patient younger than 18 who had a stem cell transplant for acute myeloid leukemia, so the T cells may come from the graft donor. The chain carries TRBV7-2 and TRBJ2-5; D is uncertain. The input for sequencing was PBMCs, mostly from graft donor cells, taken 360 days after TCRalphabeta/CD19-depleted stem cell transplant. This chain's CDR3 is CASSLYKAQETQYF. As DNA, the CDR3 is TGTGCCAGCAGCTTATATAAGGCCCAAGAGACCCAGTACTTC.